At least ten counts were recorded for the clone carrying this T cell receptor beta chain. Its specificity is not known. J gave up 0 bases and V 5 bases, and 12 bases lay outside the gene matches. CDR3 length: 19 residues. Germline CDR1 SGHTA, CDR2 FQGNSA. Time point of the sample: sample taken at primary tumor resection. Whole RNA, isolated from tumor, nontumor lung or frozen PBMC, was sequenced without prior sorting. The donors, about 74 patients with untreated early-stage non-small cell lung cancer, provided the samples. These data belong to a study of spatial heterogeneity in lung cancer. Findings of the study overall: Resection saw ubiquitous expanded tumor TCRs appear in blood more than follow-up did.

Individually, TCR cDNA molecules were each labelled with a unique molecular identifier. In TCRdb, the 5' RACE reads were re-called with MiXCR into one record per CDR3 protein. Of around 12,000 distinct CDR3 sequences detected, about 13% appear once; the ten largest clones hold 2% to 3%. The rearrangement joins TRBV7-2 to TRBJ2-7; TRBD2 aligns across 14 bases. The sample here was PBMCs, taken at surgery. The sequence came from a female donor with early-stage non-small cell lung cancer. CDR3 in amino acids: CASSGTVTSGRAFSYEQYF. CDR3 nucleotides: TGTGCCAGCAGCGGGACAGTGACTAGCGGGAGGGCCTTCTCCTACGAGCAGTACTTC.